This T cell receptor (beta chain) was identified during a study of technical replicates of blood from a few donors. The CDR3 extends over 14 amino acids. Germline V CDR1 and CDR2: SGHNT, YYREEE (reference sequence). V was cut by 2 bases and J by 2 bases, with 10 bases left in between. The assay was immunoSEQ multiplex PCR, and TCRdb's table has in-frame clones only and misses some. This table has 70,000 to 85,000 clones, 92% appearing once. Sequenced: T cells isolated from PBMCs. The clonotype was recovered from a human donor in good health. The rearrangement joins TRBV5-4 to TRBJ2-5; possibly TRBD1 for D (6 bases). The CDR3 nucleotides read TGTGCCAGCAGCTTTATGGGGGCGCAAGAGACCCAGTACTTC. This translates into CASSFMGAQETQYF.